The entry that follows covers one TCR beta chain sequence. Its antigen is currently unknown. The sample belongs to a study of shared clonotypes between healthy human individuals. Broader study findings: Non-shared clonotypes were found to have lower generation probabilities than the clonotypes that were shared by all four of the sorted-subset donors. At large depth, rarefaction still showed sorted-subset sequencing to be incomplete. Represented diversity (both genetic and exposure-history) was limited by the small number of donors.

The data were produced by immunoSEQ multiplex PCR, yet TCRdb's version contains in-frame clones alone and is incomplete. Among about 1,500,000 clones listed, around 95% were seen once. The CDR3 loop spans 14 amino acids. Germline V CDR1 and CDR2: LGHNA, YSLEER. V was pared by 4 bases and J by 2 bases, with 10 bases between. The genes are TRBV4-3 and TRBJ2-3; D unresolved. The specimen was naive CD4+ T cells sorted from blood. Subset in this sample: CD45RA+ positively selected. The sequence was collected from a man aged 25-45 years in good health. The CDR3 coding sequence is TGCGCCAGCAGCCCAACGGATCCCACAGATACGCAGTATTTT. It encodes CASSPTDPTDTQYF.